Following are 24 T cell receptor beta chains from one sample sequenced in a study of T cell responses to AZD1222 COVID-19 vaccine. The assay was immunoSEQ multiplex PCR, and TCRdb's table has in-frame clones only and misses some. The repertoire holds some 150,000 clones, about nine tenths seen once, with roughly 3.5% in the top ten. This sample comprised peripheral blood, obtained on day 0 of MenACWY control vaccination. The receptors come from an adult in good health.

The chain links TRBV6-6 to TRBJ2-2; tentatively, D is TRBD2 (5 bases). Germline V lookup: CDR1 MNHNY, CDR2 SVGAGI (reference sequence). The CDR3 is 15 amino acids. V dropped 6 bases and J dropped 4 bases, with 15 bases sitting between them. CDR3 bases: TGTGCCAGCAGAAGACCTGAGGCGGGCACCGGGGAGCTGTTTTTT. Its protein product is CASRRPEAGTGELFF.

The chain is built from TRBV10-3 and TRBJ2-7, with 9 bases lining up with TRBD1. The CDR3 covers 16 residues. Germline CDR1 reads ENHRY; CDR2 reads SYGVKD. Trimming removed 0 bases from V and 6 bases from J; junction bases left unmatched: 9. DNA of the CDR3: TGTGCCATCAGTGAGTCAGGGGGACAGGGATTCTCCGAGCAGTACTTC. Translated: CAISESGGQGFSEQYF.

The V gene is TRBV9, the J gene TRBJ1-1; D is perhaps TRBD1 (6 bases). This CDR3 spans 13 amino acids. Trimming pared 1 base from V and 3 bases from J, leaving 7 bases between. Germline V gene sequence: CDR1 SGDLS, CDR2 YYNGEE. This CDR3 reads CASSVQGYTEAFF. DNA for the CDR3: TGTGCCAGCAGCGTACAGGGGTACACTGAAGCTTTCTTT. The full variable domain, in which reference TRBV9 and TRBJ1-1 provide the parts outside the CDR3, is DSGVTQTPKHLITATGQRVTLRCSPRSGDLSVYWYQQSLDQGLQFLIQYYNGEERAKGNILERFSAQQFPDLHSELNLSSLELGDSALYFCASSVQGYTEAFFGQGTRLTVV.

The chain employs TRBV9 and TRBJ1-4; the match to TRBD1 covers 7 bases. CDR1 and CDR2 from the germline V gene are SGDLS and YYNGEE. The CDR3 loop spans 14 amino acids. V was clipped by 2 bases and J by 8 bases; unmatched bases: 6. As DNA, the CDR3 is TGTGCCAGCAGCGTTACGACAGGGCCCGAAAAACTGTTTTTT. Its translation: CASSVTTGPEKLFF.

This chain links TRBV18 with TRBJ2-1; D gene unclear. CDR1 and CDR2 from the germline V gene are KGHSH and LQKENI. The CDR3 runs 14 residues. Trimming pared 0 bases from V and 2 bases from J, leaving 5 bases between. The CDR3 sequence: CASSPPRTYNEQFF. The DNA for the CDR3 is TGTGCCAGCTCACCACCAAGGACCTACAATGAGCAGTTCTTC.

The rearrangement joins TRBV28 to TRBJ2-7; tentatively, D is TRBD1 (9 bases). Germline-derived CDR1 and CDR2 are MDHEN and SYDVKM. The V and J ends lost 4 bases and 3 bases respectively, with 22 bases between them. The CDR3 length is 17 residues. Here the CDR3 DNA reads TGTGCCAGCAGTTCGGGGGGGGCCGGGACAGGGAACTACGAGCAGTACTTC. Residues: CASSSGGAGTGNYEQYF.

The V and J genes are TRBV4-2 and TRBJ2-7; 8 nucleotides line up with TRBD1. The junction had 9 bases not matched to a gene; V was cut back by 3 bases and J by 5 bases. CDR1 LGHNA and CDR2 YNFKEQ come from the germline V gene. CDR3 length: 15 residues. The CDR3 here is CASSQVDRVSDEQYF. For the CDR3, the DNA is TGTGCCAGCAGCCAGGTGGACAGGGTGAGTGACGAGCAGTACTTC.

J is TRBJ2-7 and V is TRBV28; D is perhaps TRBD2 (6 bases). The CDR3 is 14 amino acids. V was cut by 3 bases and J by 0 bases, with 9 bases left in between. CDR1 is MDHEN and CDR2 is SYDVKM in the germline V gene. CDR3 in DNA: TGTGCCAGCAGTTTCGCGGGATTCTCCTACGAGCAGTACTTC. Translation gives CASSFAGFSYEQYF.

The V gene is TRBV6-1, the J gene TRBJ2-1, with 9 positions matching TRBD2. V was pared by 1 base and J by 8 bases, with 9 bases of the junction left unmatched. Germline V gives CDR1 MNHNS, CDR2 SASEGT. The CDR3 runs 16 residues. In nucleotides, the CDR3 is TGTGCCAGCAGTGAAGGATTAGCGGGAGAACGCTATGAGCAGTTCTTC. This codes for CASSEGLAGERYEQFF.

This clone was recorded only once. The rearrangement joins TRBV2 to TRBJ1-2; D is uncertain. The CDR3 contains 12 residues. In germline, CDR1 is SNHLY, CDR2 FYNNEI. Trimming left V 7 bases short and J 5 bases short, with 11 bases between. The DNA of the CDR3 is TGTGCCAGCAACATGGTCCTGTATGGCTACACCTTC. Amino acid sequence: CASNMVLYGYTF.

This clone has a single count. The chain employs TRBV2 and TRBJ1-2; D gene uncertain. CDR1 SNHLY and CDR2 FYNNEI come from the germline V gene. Trimming took off 7 bases at V and 5 bases at J, with 17 bases between the two ends. The CDR3 is 14 residues long. This CDR3 reads CASTIGVGGYGYTF. In DNA, the CDR3 is TGTGCCAGCACCATAGGAGTGGGTGGGTATGGCTACACCTTC. Based on the CDR3 plus reference TRBV2 and TRBJ1-2, the full variable domain is EPEVTQTPSHQVTQMGQEVILRCVPISNHLYFYWYRQILGQKVEFLVSFYNNEISEKSEIFDDQFSVERPDGSNFTLKIRSTKLEDSAMYFCASTIGVGGYGYTFGSGTRLTVV.

J is TRBJ1-2 and V is TRBV5-4; D remains ambiguous. V was shortened by 0 bases and J by 2 bases, with 5 bases between the two germline ends. CDR1 is SGHNT, CDR2 YYREEE, per germline (reference sequence). The CDR3 covers 13 residues. CDR3: CASSLDQNYGYTF. The DNA of the CDR3 is TGTGCCAGCAGCTTGGATCAGAACTATGGCTACACCTTC. The whole variable domain, remainder taken from reference TRBV5-4 and TRBJ1-2, is ETGVTQSPTHLIKTRGQQVTLRCSSQSGHNTVSWYQQALGQGPQFIFQYYREEENGRGNFPPRFSGLQFPNYSSELNVNALELDDSALYLCASSLDQNYGYTFGSGTRLTVV.

The rearrangement uses TRBV28 and TRBJ2-2, with TRBD2 identical over 8 bases. With V trimmed by 9 bases and J by 5 bases, 11 bases remained unmatched. Germline loops: CDR1 MDHEN, CDR2 SYDVKM. CDR3 length: 15 residues. The CDR3: CASSKFGGATGELFF. CDR3 nucleotide sequence: TGTGCCAGTTCGAAATTCGGGGGGGCGACCGGGGAGCTGTTTTTT.

The rearrangement links TRBV11-2 to TRBJ2-1; TRBD1 might be the D (5 bases). The germline V gene encodes CDR1 SGHAT and CDR2 FQNNGV. The CDR3 totals 14 residues. Deletions cut 5 bases from V and 6 bases from J, with 14 bases between. CDR3 in amino acids: CASSLRIGANEQFF. As DNA, the CDR3 is TGTGCCAGCAGCCTTAGAATTGGGGCCAATGAGCAGTTCTTC.

This chain joins TRBV18 and TRBJ2-7; D is unclear. Germline CDR1 is KGHSH and CDR2 is LQKENI. The ends were cut back, 3 bases at V and 3 bases at J, with 9 bases in the middle. The CDR3 length is 13 residues. The CDR3: CASSPQNSYEQYF. CDR3 DNA: TGTGCCAGCTCACCCCAAAACAGCTACGAGCAGTACTTC. Supplemented by reference TRBV18 and TRBJ2-7, the full variable domain reads NAGVMQNPRHLVRRRGQEARLRCSPMKGHSHVYWYRQLPEEGLKFMVYLQKENIIDESGMPKERFSAEFPKEGPSILRIQQVVRGDSAAYFCASSPQNSYEQYFGPGTRLTVT.

Comments on this clone: The sample contains more than one DNA sequence encoding this CDR3. This chain uses TRBV7-2 with TRBJ2-5; possibly TRBD2 for D (5 bases). Looked up from germline, CDR1 is SGHTA and CDR2 is FQGNSA. The V end was cut by 0 bases, the J end by 4 bases, with 9 bases between. The CDR3 loop spans 14 amino acids. CDR3 protein: CASSLAPGRETQYF. CDR3 in DNA: TGTGCCAGCAGCTTAGCGCCTGGGAGAGAGACCCAGTACTTC.

The gene calls are TRBV5-5 and TRBJ2-3, with D unresolved. V was clipped by 0 bases and J by 2 bases, with 13 bases between them. The CDR3 consists of 16 residues. Germline V gene lookup returns CDR1 SGHKS and CDR2 YYEKEE (reference sequence). CDR3 sequence reads: CASSLGVSPFTDTQYF. The CDR3 coding sequence is TGTGCCAGCAGCTTGGGGGTGTCTCCCTTCACAGATACGCAGTATTTT.

The chain uses TRBV28 and TRBJ1-6; D ambiguous. The germline gives CDR1 MDHEN, CDR2 SYDVKM. The CDR3 covers 13 residues. V lost 8 bases and J 4 bases, leaving 9 bases between the germline ends. CDR3 residues: CASGSSYNSPLHF. Written as DNA, the CDR3 is TGTGCCAGCGGGTCGAGTTATAATTCACCCCTCCACTTT.

This chain joins TRBV2 and TRBJ1-5; D is undetermined. This CDR3 spans 15 amino acids. V was shortened by 7 bases and J by 0 bases, with 13 bases between the two germline ends. Germline CDR1 reads SNHLY; CDR2 reads FYNNEI. The CDR3 nucleotides are TGTGCCAGCAAAAGCTTGAGGAGTAGCAATCAGCCCCAGCATTTT. Its protein is CASKSLRSSNQPQHF.

The genes are TRBV6-1 and TRBJ2-3, with 8 positions matching TRBD2. This CDR3 is built from 16 residues. Germline V gives CDR1 MNHNS, CDR2 SASEGT. The V gene end was trimmed by 4 bases and the J gene end by 0 bases; junction bases not matched to a gene: 6. CDR3: CASSGDSGVSTDTQYF. CDR3 coding DNA: TGTGCCAGCAGTGGGGATAGCGGGGTGAGCACAGATACGCAGTATTTT.

This chain joins TRBV18 and TRBJ2-7, with D perhaps given as TRBD1 or TRBD2 (5 bases each). The V and J ends lost 5 bases and 0 bases respectively, with 11 bases between them. Looked up from germline, CDR1 is KGHSH and CDR2 is LQKENI. CDR3 size: 14 residues. CDR3 region: CASSYRDRSYEQYF. The DNA of the CDR3 is TGTGCCAGCTCATACCGGGACCGCTCCTACGAGCAGTACTTC.

The chain uses TRBV2 and TRBJ2-5; TRBD2 matches 10 bases. CDR1 and CDR2 (germline): SNHLY, FYNNEI. This CDR3 is 14 amino acids long. Unmatched junction bases numbered 0, after V lost 2 bases and J lost 3 bases. This CDR3 reads CASSELAGEETQYF. For the CDR3, the DNA is TGTGCCAGCAGTGAACTAGCGGGGGAAGAGACCCAGTACTTC.

This chain connects TRBV28 to TRBJ1-2; TRBD1 is a possible D gene (6 bases). The CDR3 extends over 16 amino acids. The V gene's germline CDR1 is MDHEN and CDR2 SYDVKM. V was clipped by 5 bases and J by 0 bases, with 16 bases between them. The CDR3 nucleotides read TGTGCCAGCAGTACTCCCGCGGAGGGGGCTAACTATGGCTACACCTTC. Protein: CASSTPAEGANYGYTF.

V gene TRBV2 combines with J gene TRBJ2-6, with D tentatively TRBD1 (6 bases). The ends were cut back, 9 bases at V and 1 base at J, with 7 bases in the middle. Per the germline V gene, CDR1 is SNHLY and CDR2 is FYNNEI. CDR3 length equals 13 residues. The CDR3 reads CASQGSGANVLTF. Written as DNA, the CDR3 is TGTGCCAGTCAGGGGTCTGGGGCCAACGTCCTGACTTTC.